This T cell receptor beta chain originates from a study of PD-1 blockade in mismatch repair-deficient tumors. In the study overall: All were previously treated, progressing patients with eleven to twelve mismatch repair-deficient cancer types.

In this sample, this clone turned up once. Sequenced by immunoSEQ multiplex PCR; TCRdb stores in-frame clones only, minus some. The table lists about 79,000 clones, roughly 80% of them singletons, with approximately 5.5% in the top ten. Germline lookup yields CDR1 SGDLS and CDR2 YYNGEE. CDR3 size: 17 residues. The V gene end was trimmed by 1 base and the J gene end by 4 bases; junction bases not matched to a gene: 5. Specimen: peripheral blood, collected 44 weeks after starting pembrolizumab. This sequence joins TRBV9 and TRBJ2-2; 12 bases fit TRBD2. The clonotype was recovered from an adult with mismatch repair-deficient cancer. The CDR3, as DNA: TGTGCCAGCAGCGTACTAGCGGGAGGGGTGACCACCGGGGAGCTGTTTTTT. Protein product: CASSVLAGGVTTGELFF.